The rows below give T cell receptor beta chains drawn from one sample of a study of sequential checkpoint blockade in melanoma. Data came from immunoSEQ multiplex PCR; TCRdb stores just in-frame clones and leaves some out. The sample has about 13,000 clones; more than 75% are singletons. This specimen consisted of CD8+ T cells sorted from blood (inferred from file names), obtained from a patient given nivolumab and ipilimumab in sequence. These receptor sequences come from a human donor with melanoma. Each CDR3 is given with its conserved first and last residue. A D gene is named only where the DNA matches it firmly. Size values are once, few and many counts, or a class for expanded clones, and some rows have none.

abundance	v_gene	d_gene	j_gene	CDR3nt	CDR3aa
once	TRBV5-8	TRBD2	TRBJ2-7	TGTGCCAGCAGCTCCGGGACTAGCGGGGTCGACGAGCAGTACTTC	CASSSGTSGVDEQYF
once	TRBV7-6	.	TRBJ2-1	TGTGCCAGCAGCTTTAGCGGTTTTTACAATGAGCAGTTCTTC	CASSFSGFYNEQFF
.	TRBV4-1	TRBD2	TRBJ2-1	TGCGCCAGCAGCCCAAAGGGGCGGGAGAGCTCCTACAATGAGCAGTTCTTC	CASSPKGRESSYNEQFF
.	TRBV27	.	TRBJ2-7	TGTGCCAGCAGTACAAAGCCCTGGAGCTCCTACGAGCAGTACTTC	CASSTKPWSSYEQYF
.	TRBV27	.	TRBJ1-4	TGTGCCAGCAGTCCCCGGCAGGGATGGAATGAAAAACTGTTTTTT	CASSPRQGWNEKLFF
.	TRBV19	.	TRBJ2-5	TGTGCCAGTAGTATTTCCCGGAGGGTAGAGACCCAGTACTTC	CASSISRRVETQYF
.	TRBV9	TRBD1	TRBJ2-1	TGTGCCAGCAGCTTCGGGACAGGTTACAATGAGCAGTTCTTC	CASSFGTGYNEQFF
.	TRBV5-6	TRBD1	TRBJ2-7	TGTGCCAGCAGCTTCGAGGGGGCCGACGAGCAGTACTTC	CASSFEGADEQYF
.	TRBV9	TRBD1	TRBJ1-2	TGTGCCAGCACTCCGGCCGGGGACAGCTATGGCTACACCTTC	CASTPAGDSYGYTF
.	TRBV7-2	.	TRBJ1-5	TGTGCCAGCAGCTTAAGGGGCGCCAGCAATCAGCCCCAGCATTTT	CASSLRGASNQPQHF
.	TRBV4-1	TRBD2	TRBJ2-7	TGCGCCAGCAGCCAGGTCAGCGGGAACTCCTACGAGCAGTACTTC	CASSQVSGNSYEQYF
.	TRBV28	TRBD2	TRBJ2-3	TGTGCCAGCAGTTTAAGTCTGCGGGAGGCTAACACAGATACGCAGTATTTT	CASSLSLREANTDTQYF
.	TRBV11-2	.	TRBJ1-1	TGTGCCAGCAGCCAGAACACTGAAGCTTTCTTT	CASSQNTEAFF
.	TRBV10-2	.	TRBJ2-7	TGCGCCAGCACAGGGAATAGGGCCTACGAGCAGTACTTC	CASTGNRAYEQYF
few	TRBV10-3	.	TRBJ1-5	TGTGCCATCAGTGAGTCGGGGGGAAGGCGTCAGCCCCAGCATTTT	CAISESGGRRQPQHF
.	TRBV1	.	TRBJ1-5	TGCACCAGCATCTGCAGGGTAAATCAGCCCCAGCATTTT	CTSICRVNQPQHF
.	TRBV27	TRBD1	TRBJ2-3	TGTGCCAGCAGCCCCCGGGACAGGGGAACAGATACGCAGTATTTT	CASSPRDRGTDTQYF
.	TRBV23-1	.	TRBJ2-3	TGCGCCAGCAGTCAATCGGCTGATACGCAGTATTTT	CASSQSADTQYF
few	TRBV5-1	TRBD1	TRBJ1-3	TGCGCCAGCAGCACGCCGGGACAGGGTTTTGGAAACACCATATATTTT	CASSTPGQGFGNTIYF
medium-sized	TRBV5-1	TRBD1	TRBJ2-5	TGCGCCAGCAGCTTGGCCTCGGACAGGGCCCAAGAGACCCAGTACTTC	CASSLASDRAQETQYF
.	TRBV6-5	.	TRBJ2-2	TGTGCCAGCAGTTGGGGGCCAGAAAGGGAGCTGTTTTTT	CASSWGPERELFF
.	TRBV19	TRBD2	TRBJ2-1	TGTGCCAGTAGCCACCCGACTAGCGGGGGGGGGTGGGAGCAGTTCTTC	CASSHPTSGGGWEQFF
.	TRBV28	.	TRBJ2-7	TGTGCCACCCAGACAGAATACGGCGAGCAGTACTTC	CATQTEYGEQYF
.	TRBV10-3	TRBD1	TRBJ2-2	TGTGCCATCATGACCTCTCGACAGGGGGCGCAGGGGGAGCTGTTTTTT	CAIMTSRQGAQGELFF
.	TRBV5-8	TRBD1	TRBJ1-2	TGTGCCAGCAGCTGGGGGACAGGGGGCGAGGGCTACACCTTC	CASSWGTGGEGYTF
.	TRBV18	TRBD1	TRBJ1-5	TGTGCCAGCTCACGGACAGGGGAGCGCAATCAGCCCCAGCATTTT	CASSRTGERNQPQHF
.	TRBV4-2	TRBD1	TRBJ2-7	TGTGCCAGCAGCCAACACGGACAGGAAAGCTCCTACGAGCAGTACTTC	CASSQHGQESSYEQYF
.	TRBV6-6	TRBD1	TRBJ2-2	TGTGCCAGCAGCTCAGACAGGGTTAACACCGGGGAGCTGTTTTTT	CASSSDRVNTGELFF
.	TRBV19	.	TRBJ2-7	TGTGCCAGTAGTGCGCCGGGACTCCCCGCCGAGCAGTACTTC	CASSAPGLPAEQYF
.	TRBV7-6	.	TRBJ2-1	TGTGCCAGCAGCTTAGAAGGTTGGGAGGGGGGATACAATGAGCAGTTCTTC	CASSLEGWEGGYNEQFF
once	TRBV27	TRBD1	TRBJ2-7	TGTGCCAGCATAGGACAGGGAAGTGGCGAGCAGTACTTC	CASIGQGSGEQYF
.	TRBV7-6	TRBD1	TRBJ1-1	TGTGCCAGCAGCTTAGCTGGGACAGGAGGGATAGAAGCTTTCTTT	CASSLAGTGGIEAFF
few	TRBV6-1	.	TRBJ1-5	TGTGCCAGCAGTGAACCAACGGGATATAGCAATCAGCCCCAGCATTTT	CASSEPTGYSNQPQHF
.	TRBV2	TRBD1	TRBJ2-7	TGTGCCACTAACCCCGGGACAGGGAACGAGCAGTACTTC	CATNPGTGNEQYF
.	TRBV11-1	.	TRBJ2-7	TGTGCCAGCAGCTTAGCGGTCGGACAACCCTACGAGCAGTACTTC	CASSLAVGQPYEQYF
.	TRBV7-9	.	TRBJ2-7	TGTGCCAGCAGCACGCCGGGCGGGGGACACGAATCTTACCAGCAGTACTTC	CASSTPGGGHESYQQYF
.	TRBV19	TRBD1	TRBJ1-5	TGTGCCAGTAGTACCCCGGACAGGGGGCGTTTGGATCAGCCCCAGCATTTT	CASSTPDRGRLDQPQHF
.	TRBV4-3	.	TRBJ1-1	TGCGCCAGCAGCCAAGCGCGAGACAGGGAAGCTTTCTTT	CASSQARDREAFF